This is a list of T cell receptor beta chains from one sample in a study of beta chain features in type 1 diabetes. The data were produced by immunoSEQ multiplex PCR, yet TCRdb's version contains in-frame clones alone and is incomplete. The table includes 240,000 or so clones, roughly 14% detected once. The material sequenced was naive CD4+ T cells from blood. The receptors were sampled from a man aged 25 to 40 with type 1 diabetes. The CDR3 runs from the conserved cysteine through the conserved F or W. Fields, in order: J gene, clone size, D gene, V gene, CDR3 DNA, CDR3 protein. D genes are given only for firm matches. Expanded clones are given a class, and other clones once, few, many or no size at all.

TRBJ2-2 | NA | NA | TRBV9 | TGTGCCAGCAGCGTAGTGACTGAAGGAGGGGAGCTGTTTTTT | CASSVVTEGGELFF
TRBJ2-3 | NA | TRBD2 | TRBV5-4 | TGTGCCAGCAGCTGGGGTAGCGGGAAAACTAGCACAGATACGCAGTATTTT | CASSWGSGKTSTDTQYF
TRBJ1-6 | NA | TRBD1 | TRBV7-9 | TGTGCCAGCAACACAGGGGGGGATTCACCCCTCCACTTT | CASNTGGDSPLHF
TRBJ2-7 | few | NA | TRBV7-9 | TGTGCCAGCAGCTTAAGAGGGAGTACGTACGAGCAGTACTTC | CASSLRGSTYEQYF
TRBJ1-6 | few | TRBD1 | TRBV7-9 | TGTGCCAGCAGCTTAGGACAGGGTGGTTCACCCCTCCACTTT | CASSLGQGGSPLHF
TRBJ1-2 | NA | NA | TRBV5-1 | TGCGCCAGCAGCTTGGTACGGGGAACTAACTATGGCTACACCTTC | CASSLVRGTNYGYTF
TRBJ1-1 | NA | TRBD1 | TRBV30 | TGTGCCTGGAGTAGGGGGCCTGAAGCTTTCTTT | CAWSRGPEAFF
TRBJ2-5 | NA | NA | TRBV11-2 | TGTGCCAGCAGCTTTTATGGGCGCAGGGAGACCCAGTACTTC | CASSFYGRRETQYF
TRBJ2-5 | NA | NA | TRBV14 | TGTGCCAGCAGCCAAGTCGCTTACAGGGCACAAGAGACCCAGTACTTC | CASSQVAYRAQETQYF
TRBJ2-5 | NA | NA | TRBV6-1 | TGTGCCAGCAGCCCCCAGGGGGGCCAAGAGACCCAGTACTTC | CASSPQGGQETQYF
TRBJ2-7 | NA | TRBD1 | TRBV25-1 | TGTGCCAGCAGGCTCGGCAGGGGGCCCTACGAGCAGTACTTC | CASRLGRGPYEQYF
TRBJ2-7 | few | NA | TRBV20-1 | TGCAGTGCACGGACAGCCTACGAGCAGTACTTC | CSARTAYEQYF
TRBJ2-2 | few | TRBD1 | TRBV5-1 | TGCGCCAGCAGCTCCGGGGACAGGCACACCGGGGAGCTGTTTTTT | CASSSGDRHTGELFF
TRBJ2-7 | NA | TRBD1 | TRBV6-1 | TGTGCCAGCTGGGGACAGGGGTCGTCCTACGAGCAGTACTTC | CASWGQGSSYEQYF
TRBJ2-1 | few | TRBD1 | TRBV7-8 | TGTGCCAGCAGCTTTTCGGGGACAGGGTACAATGAGCAGTTCTTC | CASSFSGTGYNEQFF
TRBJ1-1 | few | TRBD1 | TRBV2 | TGTGCCAGCAGTCTCAACAGGGGGGCTGAAGCTTTCTTT | CASSLNRGAEAFF
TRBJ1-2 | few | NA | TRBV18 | TGTGCCAGCTCACCAGAGGCTCAGGGGAGCTATGGCTACACCTTC | CASSPEAQGSYGYTF
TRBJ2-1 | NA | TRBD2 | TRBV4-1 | TGCGCCAGCAGCACGCGGACTAGCGGGGTGAGCTCCTACAATGAGCAGTTCTTC | CASSTRTSGVSSYNEQFF
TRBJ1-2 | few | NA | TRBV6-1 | TGTGCCAGCAGCTTGGACAGCCCGGCATATGGCTACACCTTC | CASSLDSPAYGYTF
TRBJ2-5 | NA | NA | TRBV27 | TGTGCCAGCAGTTCCACAGGGATCCCCGGGGAGACCCAGTACTTC | CASSSTGIPGETQYF
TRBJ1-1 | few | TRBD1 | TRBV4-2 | TGTGCCAGCAGCCAAGCTGTCCAGGGGGGCACTGAAGCTTTCTTT | CASSQAVQGGTEAFF
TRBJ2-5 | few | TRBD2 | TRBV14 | TGTGCCAGCAGCCAAGTCCTACTAGCGGGAAGGGAGACCCAGTACTTC | CASSQVLLAGRETQYF
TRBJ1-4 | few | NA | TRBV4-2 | TGTGCCAGCAGCCAAGGACCCGGGAGACGGGAAAAACTGTTTTTT | CASSQGPGRREKLFF
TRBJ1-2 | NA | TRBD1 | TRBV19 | TGTGCCAGTAGTGCCGACAGGGAAGGGCATTATGGCTACACCTTC | CASSADREGHYGYTF
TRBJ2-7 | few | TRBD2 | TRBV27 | TGTGCCAGCAGTTTATTACCTAGCGGCTCCTACGAGCAGTACTTC | CASSLLPSGSYEQYF
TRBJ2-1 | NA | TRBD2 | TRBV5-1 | TGCGCCAGCAGCCTAAGGACTAGCGGGGGCAATGAGCAGTTCTTC | CASSLRTSGGNEQFF
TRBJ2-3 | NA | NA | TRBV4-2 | TGTGCCAGCAGCCCCCGCGGAGGGGCGGATACGCAGTATTTT | CASSPRGGADTQYF
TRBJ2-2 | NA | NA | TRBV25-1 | TGTGCCAGCAGGGGCACCAACACCGGGGAGCTGTTTTTT | CASRGTNTGELFF
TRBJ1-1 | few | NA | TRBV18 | TGTGCCAGCTCACCGGCGGGATTGAACACTGAAGCTTTCTTT | CASSPAGLNTEAFF
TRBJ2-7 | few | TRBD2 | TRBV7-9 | TGTGCCAGCAGCCCCCGCGCTAGCGGGAGTCGGCTATTCTTC | CASSPRASGSRLFF
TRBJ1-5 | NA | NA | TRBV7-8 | TGTGCCAGCAGCTTCGGGGATCAGCCCCAGCATTTT | CASSFGDQPQHF
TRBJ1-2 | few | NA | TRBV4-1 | TGCGCCAGCAGCCAAGACCCACCGACAAGGGGTTCTAACTATGGCTACACCTTC | CASSQDPPTRGSNYGYTF
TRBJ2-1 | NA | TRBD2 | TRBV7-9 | TGTGCCAGCAGCTGGGGACTAGCGGGAGTCGATGAGCAGTTCTTC | CASSWGLAGVDEQFF
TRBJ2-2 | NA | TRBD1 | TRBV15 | TGTGCCACCAGCAGACCGGGACAGGGGACCGGGGAGCTGTTTTTT | CATSRPGQGTGELFF